This T cell receptor (beta chain) was observed in a study of T-cell reconstitution after alpha-beta-depleted transplantation in children. Study-level results: At the one-year point after transplant, T-cell counts and TCRbeta diversity were found to come mostly from T cells that had been newly produced.

Many counts were recorded for this clonotype. Its antigen is as yet unknown. The germline V gene encodes CDR1 PRHDT and CDR2 FYEKMQ (reference sequence). The V gene lost 3 bases and the J gene lost 0 bases, with 9 bases spanning the gap. The CDR3 has 14 residues. Unique molecular identifiers were used to barcode this TCRbeta library. TCRdb redid the calling of the PCR reads with MiXCR, one entry per CDR3 protein. The repertoire has 480,000 or so distinct CDR3 sequences, about 10% of them found once; the top ten carry around 2%. The chain uses TRBV13 and TRBJ2-7, with D perhaps matching TRBD1 or TRBD2 (5 bases each). The TCR originated in a child aged 2 to 15 with inherited bone marrow failure, due to receive a stem cell transplant. The source was PBMCs, collected before TCRalphabeta/CD19-depleted stem cell transplant. The CDR3: CASSFRDVSYEQYF. The CDR3 DNA follows: TGTGCCAGCAGCTTTCGGGACGTCTCCTACGAGCAGTACTTC.